The clone carrying this T cell receptor (beta chain) was seen a handful of times. What it binds is unknown. This entry belongs to a study of identical twins. Broader study findings: Compared with models, monozygotic twins showed more out-of-frame TCR alpha sharing.

Trimming at V came to 3 bases and at J to 3 bases, leaving 2 bases not matched to a gene. CDR1 is SGDLS, CDR2 YYNGEE, per germline. The CDR3 has 13 amino acids. TCRdb called the 5' RACE reads again in MiXCR, with one record for every CDR3 protein. The repertoire holds fewer than 800,000 distinct CDR3 sequences, roughly 7.1% seen once, with over 1.5% in the top ten. The sample was also reused in another study, on yellow fever vaccine responses in identical twins.

The chain couples TRBV9 to TRBJ2-7; 8 bases line up with TRBD1. The sequenced sample consisted of PBMCs. The receptor was derived from a woman aged 18-35 years in good health. CDR3 DNA sequence: TGTGCCAGCAGCGGGACAGGGAACTACGAGCAGTACTTC. This sequence encodes CASSGTGNYEQYF.